These 5 T cell receptor beta chains originate from one sample sequenced in a study of cytomegalovirus exposure and HLA in healthy donors (dated 2017 in TCRdb). The protocol used for the library was the immunoSEQ multiplex PCR assay. For the multiplex PCR, a mixture combining 60 forward primers for TCR Vbeta segments and 13 reverse primers for TCR Jbeta segments was used. Sourced from immuneACCESS, this table was stored by TCRdb with only in-frame sequences that have V and J called. A share of the clones is absent; for the studies checked, an unresolved V gene accounts for under half, and the remainder has no known explanation. Here the sample has over 120,000 clones; over 80% occur a single time. 2.9% of the sample comes from the top ten. Source material: PBMCs. The receptors here all came from a woman aged 25 to 45 in good health and CMV-seronegative.

This clone was seen more than once but under ten times. CDR3 sequence reads: CASSATGGLDYGYTF. CDR3 nucleotides: TGTGCCAGCAGCGCCACAGGGGGCCTTGACTATGGCTACACCTTC. V usage is TRBV5-6 and J usage is TRBJ1-2, with 9 bases identical to TRBD1. CDR1 is SGHDT and CDR2 is YYEEEE in the germline V gene. This CDR3 spans 15 amino acids. V was clipped by 4 bases and J by 3 bases; unmatched bases: 7.

V is TRBV19 and J is TRBJ2-7, with 7 nucleotides matching TRBD2. Germline V gene sequence: CDR1 LNHDA, CDR2 SQIVND (reference sequence). CDR3 length equals 15 residues. V trimming: 0 bases; J trimming: 2 bases; junction bases outside the gene matches: 4. For the CDR3, the DNA is TGTGCCAGTAGTATAGAGAGCGGGGTGACCTACGAGCAGTACTTC. It encodes CASSIESGVTYEQYF.

CDR3 sequence: CASRPGQVVRGYTF. The CDR3 DNA reads TGTGCCAGCAGGCCGGGTCAAGTGGTTCGTGGCTACACCTTC. V gene TRBV27 combines with J gene TRBJ1-2; D is ambiguous. The germline gives CDR1 MNHEY, CDR2 SMNVEV (reference sequence). This CDR3 has 14 amino acids. V dropped 6 bases and J dropped 7 bases, with 18 bases sitting between them.

As DNA, the CDR3 is TGCGCCAGCAGCCAAGTGCTCACGAGGGAGACCCAGTACTTC. Protein sequence: CASSQVLTRETQYF. V and J are TRBV4-1 and TRBJ2-5; D remains unclear. The CDR3 extends over 14 amino acids. The V end lost 1 base, the J end lost 5 bases, and 11 bases lay between the germline ends. The germline gives CDR1 MGHRA, CDR2 YSYEKL.

V usage is TRBV21-1 and J usage is TRBJ2-7; the table gives TRBD1 as D, unverified against the DNA. TRBV21-1 is a recognized pseudogene. The CDR3 consists of 15 residues. The CDR3 region has the DNA TGTGCCAGCAGCAATGATCCCGACAGGGGTTACGAGCAGTACTTC. Residues: CASSNDPDRGYEQYF.